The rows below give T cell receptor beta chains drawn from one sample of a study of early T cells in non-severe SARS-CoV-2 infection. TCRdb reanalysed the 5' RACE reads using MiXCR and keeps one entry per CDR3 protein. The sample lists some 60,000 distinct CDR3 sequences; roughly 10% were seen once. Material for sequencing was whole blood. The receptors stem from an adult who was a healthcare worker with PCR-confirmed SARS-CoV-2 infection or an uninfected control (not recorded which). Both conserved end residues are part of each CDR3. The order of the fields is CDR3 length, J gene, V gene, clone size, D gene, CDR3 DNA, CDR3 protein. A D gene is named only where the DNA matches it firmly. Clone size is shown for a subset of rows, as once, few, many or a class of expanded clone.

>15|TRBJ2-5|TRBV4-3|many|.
TGCGCCAGCAGCCAAGATGAGGGGTACCAAGAGACCCAGTACTTC
CASSQDEGYQETQYF
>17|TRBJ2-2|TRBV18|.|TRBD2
TGTGCCAGCTCACCACTCACTAGCGGGATCAATACCGGGGAGCTGTTTTTT
CASSPLTSGINTGELFF
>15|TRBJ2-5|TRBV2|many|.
TGTGCCAGCAGTGCGATCCTGAAGTGGGTAGAGACCCAGTACTTC
CASSAILKWVETQYF
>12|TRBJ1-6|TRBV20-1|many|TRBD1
TGCAGTGCTCGACAGGGGAATTCACCCCTCCACTTT
CSARQGNSPLHF
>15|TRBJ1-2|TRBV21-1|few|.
TGTGCCAGCAGCATACGACCCTACTACCAGAGAGGCTACACCTTC
CASSIRPYYQRGYTF
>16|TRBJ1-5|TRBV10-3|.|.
TGTGCCATCAGTGAGAGAGGGACCCCGAGCGATCAGCCCCAGCATTTT
CAISERGTPSDQPQHF
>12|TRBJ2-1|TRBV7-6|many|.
TGTGCCAGCAGCGGCAGAGACCTAGAGCAGTTCTTC
CASSGRDLEQFF
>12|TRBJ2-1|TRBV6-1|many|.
TGTGCCAGCAGTGAAGTGGTTTTAGAGCAGTTCTTC
CASSEVVLEQFF
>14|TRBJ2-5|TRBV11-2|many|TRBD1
TGTGCCAGCAGCTCGGACAGGAACCAAGAGACCCAGTACTTC
CASSSDRNQETQYF
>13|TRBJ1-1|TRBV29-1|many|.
TGCAGCGTGGGGGAGCGTGGGGACACTGAAGCTTTCTTT
CSVGERGDTEAFF
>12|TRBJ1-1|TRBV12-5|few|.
TGTGCTAGTGGTTTGATGGGGGTTGAAGCTTTCTTT
CASGLMGVEAFF
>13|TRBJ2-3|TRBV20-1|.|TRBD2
TGCAGTCTATCGGGGGGGCTCACAGATACGCAGTATTTT
CSLSGGLTDTQYF
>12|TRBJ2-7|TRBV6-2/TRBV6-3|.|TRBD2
TGTGCCAGCAGCGGACTAGTCTACGAGCAGTACTTC
CASSGLVYEQYF
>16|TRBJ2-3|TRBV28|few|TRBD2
TGTGCCAGCAGTCCTAGCGGGAGTAGGGTGACAGATACGCAGTATTTT
CASSPSGSRVTDTQYF
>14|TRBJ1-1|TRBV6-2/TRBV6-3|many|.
TGTGCCAGCAGTCCGCTTACAGGGTTCGGTGAAGCTTTCTTT
CASSPLTGFGEAFF
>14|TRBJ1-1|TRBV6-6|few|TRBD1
TGTGCCAGCAGAGGGACAGGGGGGATCACTGAAGCTTTCTTT
CASRGTGGITEAFF
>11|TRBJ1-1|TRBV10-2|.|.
TGCGCCAGCGTCGGGTTCACTGAAGCTTTCTTT
CASVGFTEAFF
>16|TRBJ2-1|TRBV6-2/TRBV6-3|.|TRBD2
TGTGCCAGCAGTTACTCGAGGGCTAGCGGGAGTAATGAGCAGTTCTTC
CASSYSRASGSNEQFF
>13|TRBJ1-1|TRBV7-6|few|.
TGTGCCAGCAGCCTTACAGGGAGCGCTGAAGCTTTCTTT
CASSLTGSAEAFF
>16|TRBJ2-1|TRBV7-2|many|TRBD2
TGTGCCAGCAGCGTAACTAGCGGGAGCACCTACAATGAGCAGTTCTTC
CASSVTSGSTYNEQFF
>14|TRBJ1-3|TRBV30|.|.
TGTGCCTGGATCGGGAGGACCGGTGGAAACACCATATATTTT
CAWIGRTGGNTIYF
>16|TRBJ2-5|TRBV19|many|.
TGTGCCAGTAGCCGAGGGGGATTGTCGAATCGAGAGACCCAGTACTTC
CASSRGGLSNRETQYF
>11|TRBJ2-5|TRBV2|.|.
TGTGCCAGCAGTGGGACGGAGACCCAGTACTTC
CASSGTETQYF
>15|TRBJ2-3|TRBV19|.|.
TGTGCCAGTAGTATAGCAGGCCAAAAGACAGATACGCAGTATTTT
CASSIAGQKTDTQYF
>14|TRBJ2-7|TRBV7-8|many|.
TGTGCCAGCAGCTTAGCTCCCCGAGAGAGAGAGCAGTACTTC
CASSLAPREREQYF
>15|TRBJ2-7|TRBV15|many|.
TGTGCCACCAGCCCGCCAGGGGCCAGTTTCCACGAGCAGTACTTC
CATSPPGASFHEQYF
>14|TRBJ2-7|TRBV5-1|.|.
TGCGCCAGCAGCAAATCAATGGGCCCGTACGAGCAGTACTTC
CASSKSMGPYEQYF
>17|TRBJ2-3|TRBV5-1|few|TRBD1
TGCGCCAGCAGCTTAAGGGGACAGGGGGCCATAGCAGATACGCAGTATTTT
CASSLRGQGAIADTQYF
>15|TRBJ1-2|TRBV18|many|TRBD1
TGTGCCAGCTCATCCGGACAGGGAGGAGGCTATGGCTACACCTTC
CASSSGQGGGYGYTF
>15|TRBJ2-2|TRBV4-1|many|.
TGCGCCAGCAGCCAACAGGGGCGGGACACCGGGGAGCTGTTTTTT
CASSQQGRDTGELFF
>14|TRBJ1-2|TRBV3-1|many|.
TGTGCCAGCAGCCAAGATCCCGGGGTTCGAGGCTACACCTTC
CASSQDPGVRGYTF
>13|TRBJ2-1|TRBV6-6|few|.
TGTGCCAGCAGTTCAGGGCTAAACAATGAGCAGTTCTTC
CASSSGLNNEQFF
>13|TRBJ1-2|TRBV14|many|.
TGTGCCAGCAGCCAAGGACGGTCGTATGGCTACACCTTC
CASSQGRSYGYTF
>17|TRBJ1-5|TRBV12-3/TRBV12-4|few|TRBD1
TGTGCCAGCAGTTTAAGGACAGGGCTCGTTGACAATCAGCCCCAGCATTTT
CASSLRTGLVDNQPQHF
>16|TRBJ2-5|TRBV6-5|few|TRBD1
TGTGCCAGCAGTTACCTAACCGACAGGGTCCAAGAGACCCAGTACTTC
CASSYLTDRVQETQYF
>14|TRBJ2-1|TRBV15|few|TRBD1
TGTGCCACCAGCAGAGACCAGGGACAGGGCTTAAAGTTCTTC
CATSRDQGQGLKFF
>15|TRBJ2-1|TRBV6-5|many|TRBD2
TGTGCCAGCAACCGAGGACTAGCGGGACACAATGAGCAGTTCTTC
CASNRGLAGHNEQFF
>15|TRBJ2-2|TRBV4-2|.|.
TGTGCCAGCAGCACCCGAACTCCCTGGGCCGGGGAGCTGTTTTTT
CASSTRTPWAGELFF
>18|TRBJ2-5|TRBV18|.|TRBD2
TGTGCCAGCTCACCTTACTCCGGGACTAGCGGGAGTCAAGAGACCCAGTACTTC
CASSPYSGTSGSQETQYF
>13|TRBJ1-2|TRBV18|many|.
TGTGCCAGCTCCCCAGATCCCAGCTACGGCTACACCTTC
CASSPDPSYGYTF
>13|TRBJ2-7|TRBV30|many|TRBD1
TGTGCCTGGAAGGGCAGGGGGCGCCCCGAGCAGTACTTC
CAWKGRGRPEQYF
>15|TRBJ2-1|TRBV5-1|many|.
TGCGCCAGCAGCTTGGTATCCAGGGCAGTGAATGAGCAGTTCTTC
CASSLVSRAVNEQFF
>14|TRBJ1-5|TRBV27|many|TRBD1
TGTGCCAGCAGTTTCGGCAGGGGGAATCAGCCCCAGCATTTT
CASSFGRGNQPQHF
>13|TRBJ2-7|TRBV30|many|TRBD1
TGTGCCTGGACCCGGACAGGGTACTACGAGCAGTACTTC
CAWTRTGYYEQYF
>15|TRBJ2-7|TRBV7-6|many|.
TGTGCCAGCAGCCCCGGGAGCGACTCGTCTTACGAGCAGTACTTC
CASSPGSDSSYEQYF
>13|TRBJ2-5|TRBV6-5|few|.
TGTGCCAGCAGAGACAGGGCGGGGAGGACCCAGTACTTC
CASRDRAGRTQYF
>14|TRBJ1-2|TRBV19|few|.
TGTGCCAGTAAGCAACAGACATCTTATTATGGCTACACCTTC
CASKQQTSYYGYTF
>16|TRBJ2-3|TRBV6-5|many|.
TGTGCCAGCAGTTATACCAGCGGAGCTAGCACAGATACGCAGTATTTT
CASSYTSGASTDTQYF